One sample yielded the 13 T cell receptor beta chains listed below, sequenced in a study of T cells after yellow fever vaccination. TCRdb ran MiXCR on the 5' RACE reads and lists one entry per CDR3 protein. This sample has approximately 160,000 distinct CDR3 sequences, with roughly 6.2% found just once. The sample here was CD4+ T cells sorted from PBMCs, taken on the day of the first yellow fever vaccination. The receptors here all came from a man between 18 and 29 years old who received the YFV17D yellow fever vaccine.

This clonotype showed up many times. The CDR3 DNA is TGTGCCAGCAGCTTAATAGCAGGCCACTACGAGCAGTACGTC. It yields the protein CASSLIAGHYEQYV. This rearrangement joins TRBV11-2 to TRBJ2-7; no clear D. CDR1 and CDR2 from the germline V gene are SGHAT and FQNNGV. V lost 2 bases to trimming and J lost 3 bases, with 11 bases between them. The CDR3 extends over 14 amino acids.

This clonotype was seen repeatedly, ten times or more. CDR3 nucleotide sequence: TGCAGTGCGTCGACAGGGGGAGTCTACGAGCAGTACTTC. Protein: CSASTGGVYEQYF. The chain combines TRBV20-1 with TRBJ2-7; 9 nucleotides align to TRBD1. The ends lost 6 bases at V and 3 bases at J; junction bases unmatched: 6. CDR1 is DFQATT, CDR2 SNEGSKA, per germline (reference sequence). The CDR3 consists of 13 residues.

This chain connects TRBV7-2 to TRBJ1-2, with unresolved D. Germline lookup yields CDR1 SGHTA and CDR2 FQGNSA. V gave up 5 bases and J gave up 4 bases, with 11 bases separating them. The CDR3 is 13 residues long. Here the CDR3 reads CASSPYTLYGYTF. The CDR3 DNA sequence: TGTGCCAGCAGCCCGTACACTCTCTATGGCTACACCTTC. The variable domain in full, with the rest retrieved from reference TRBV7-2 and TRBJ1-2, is GAGVSQSPSNKVTEKGKDVELRCDPISGHTALYWYRQSLGQGLEFLIYFQGNSAPDKSGLPSDRFSAERTGGSVSTLTIQRTQQEDSAVYLCASSPYTLYGYTFGSGTRLTVV.

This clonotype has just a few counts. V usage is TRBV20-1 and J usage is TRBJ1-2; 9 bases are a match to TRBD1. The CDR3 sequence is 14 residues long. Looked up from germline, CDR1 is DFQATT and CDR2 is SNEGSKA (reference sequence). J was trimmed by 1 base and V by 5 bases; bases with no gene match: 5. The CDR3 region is CSALQGALNYGYTF. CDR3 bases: TGCAGTGCTTTACAGGGGGCCCTTAACTATGGCTACACCTTC.

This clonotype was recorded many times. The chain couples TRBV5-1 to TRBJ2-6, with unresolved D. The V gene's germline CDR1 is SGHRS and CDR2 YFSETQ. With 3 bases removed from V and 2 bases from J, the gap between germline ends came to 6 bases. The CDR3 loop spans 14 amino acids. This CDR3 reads CASSSLPGANVLTF. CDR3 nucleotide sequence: TGCGCCAGCAGCTCCCTACCTGGGGCCAACGTCCTGACTTTC.

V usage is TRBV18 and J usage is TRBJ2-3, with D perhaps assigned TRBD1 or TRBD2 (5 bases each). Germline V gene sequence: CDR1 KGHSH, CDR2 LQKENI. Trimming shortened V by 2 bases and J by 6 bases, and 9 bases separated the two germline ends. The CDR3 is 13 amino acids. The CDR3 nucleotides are TGTGCCAGCTCACCAGGACGGGACGATACGCAGTATTTT. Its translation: CASSPGRDDTQYF.

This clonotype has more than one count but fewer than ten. The CDR3 loop is CATSDPGQGAYGYTF. CDR3 coding DNA: TGTGCCACCAGTGACCCCGGACAGGGGGCTTATGGCTACACCTTC. The rearrangement links TRBV24-1 to TRBJ1-2; 11 nucleotides line up with TRBD1. Unmatched junction bases numbered 5, after V lost 4 bases and J lost 5 bases. Germline V gene lookup returns CDR1 KGHDR and CDR2 SFDVKD. This CDR3 is built from 15 residues.

The CDR3 spells CATRDASMNTEAFF. CDR3 nucleotide sequence: TGTGCCACCAGGGACGCGAGTATGAACACTGAAGCTTTCTTT. V usage is TRBV6-5 and J usage is TRBJ1-1, with TRBD1 as a possible D gene (5 bases). Per germline, CDR1 MNHEY and CDR2 SVGAGI. The CDR3 runs 14 residues. The V and J ends lost 10 bases and 0 bases respectively, with 15 bases between them.

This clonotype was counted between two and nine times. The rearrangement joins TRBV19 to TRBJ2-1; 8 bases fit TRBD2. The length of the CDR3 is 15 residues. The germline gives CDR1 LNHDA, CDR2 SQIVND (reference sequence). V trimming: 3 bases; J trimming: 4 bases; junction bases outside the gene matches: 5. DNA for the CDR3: TGTGCCAGTAGTATGGCTCTAGCGGGTTACAATGAGCAGTTCTTC. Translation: CASSMALAGYNEQFF.

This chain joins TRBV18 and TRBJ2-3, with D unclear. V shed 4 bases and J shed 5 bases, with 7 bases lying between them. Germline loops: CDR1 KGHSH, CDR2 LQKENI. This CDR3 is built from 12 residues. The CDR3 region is CASSRGIDTQYF. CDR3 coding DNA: TGTGCCAGCTCACGAGGCATAGATACGCAGTATTTT. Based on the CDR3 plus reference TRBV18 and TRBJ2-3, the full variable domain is NAGVMQNPRHLVRRRGQEARLRCSPMKGHSHVYWYRQLPEEGLKFMVYLQKENIIDESGMPKERFSAEFPKEGPSILRIQQVVRGDSAAYFCASSRGIDTQYFGPGTRLTVL.

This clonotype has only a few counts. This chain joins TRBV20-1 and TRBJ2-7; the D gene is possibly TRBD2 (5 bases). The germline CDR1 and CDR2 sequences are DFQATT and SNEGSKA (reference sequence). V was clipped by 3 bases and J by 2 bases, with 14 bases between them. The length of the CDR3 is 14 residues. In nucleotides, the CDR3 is TGCAGTGCTAGCCGCGGGTCCTCAGCCTACGAGCAGTACTTC. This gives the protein CSASRGSSAYEQYF.

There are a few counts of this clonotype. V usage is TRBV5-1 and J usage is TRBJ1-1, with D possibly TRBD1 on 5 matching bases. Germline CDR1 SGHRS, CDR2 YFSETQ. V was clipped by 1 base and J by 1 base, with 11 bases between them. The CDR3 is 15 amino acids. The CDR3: CASSLSGGGNTEAFF. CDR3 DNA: TGCGCCAGCAGCTTGTCGGGGGGAGGGAACACTGAAGCTTTCTTT.

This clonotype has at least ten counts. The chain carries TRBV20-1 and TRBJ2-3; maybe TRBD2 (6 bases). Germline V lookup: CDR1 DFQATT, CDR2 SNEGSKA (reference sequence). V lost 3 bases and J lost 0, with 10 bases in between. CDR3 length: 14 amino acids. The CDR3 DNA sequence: TGCAGTGCTAGCGGCGGGGCCAGCACAGATACGCAGTATTTT. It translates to CSASGGASTDTQYF.